Below, 8 T cell receptor beta chains from the same sample are listed, as sequenced in a study of blood T cell repertoires in COVID-19 (dated by TCRdb to 2019 to 2021). The library was obtained by the immunoSEQ multiplex PCR assay. Not all clones reach the TCRdb copy of this immuneACCESS table, which keeps in-frame sequences only. Checked studies attribute under half of the gap to unresolved V genes and leave the rest unexplained. In this sample the table shows about 300,000 clones, approximately 90% of which occur a single time. Clones ranked in the top ten supply approximately 4.2% of the sample. Sequenced: peripheral blood. The receptors here all came from a man aged 40-49 years with acute or convalescent COVID-19.

The rearrangement uses TRBV7-2 and TRBJ2-3; TRBD1 is a possible D gene (5 bases). Germline V gene lookup returns CDR1 SGHTA and CDR2 FQGNSA. The CDR3 is made up of 15 amino acids. V was shortened by 1 base and J by 3 bases, with 11 bases between the two germline ends. CDR3 nucleotide sequence: TGTGCCAGCAGCTTAGATTCGAGACAGACAGATACGCAGTATTTT. It is translated as CASSLDSRQTDTQYF. Together with reference TRBV7-2 and TRBJ2-3, the CDR3 gives the full variable domain: GAGVSQSPSNKVTEKGKDVELRCDPISGHTALYWYRQSLGQGLEFLIYFQGNSAPDKSGLPSDRFSAERTGGSVSTLTIQRTQQEDSAVYLCASSLDSRQTDTQYFGPGTRLTVL.

The V call is TRBV7-2, the J call TRBJ2-2; no clear D. CDR1 is SGHTA, CDR2 FQGNSA, per germline. V was pared by 2 bases and J by 6 bases, with 13 bases between. The CDR3 length is 15 residues. CDR3 nucleotide sequence: TGTGCCAGCAGCTTATGGGCAGCCCAACCCGGGGAGCTGTTTTTT. Translating gives CASSLWAAQPGELFF.

In this sample, this clone turned up once. CDR3 coding DNA: TGTGCCATCAGAGCGACCGACAGGGCCACTGAAGCTTTCTTT. Residues: CAIRATDRATEAFF. The chain carries TRBV10-3 and TRBJ1-1; TRBD1 matches at 7 bases. Germline CDR1 and CDR2: ENHRY and SYGVKD. With V trimmed by 6 bases and J by 4 bases, 8 bases remained unmatched. CDR3 length equals 14 residues.

The rearrangement joins TRBV10-1 to TRBJ2-1; D unclear. CDR3 length: 16 amino acids. Per germline, CDR1 WNHNN and CDR2 SYGVQD (reference sequence). Deletions cut 0 bases from V and 0 bases from J, with 9 bases between. This chain's CDR3 is CASSESADLSYNEQFF. The CDR3 DNA reads as TGCGCCAGCAGTGAGTCGGCAGATCTCTCCTACAATGAGCAGTTCTTC.

The sample holds one count of this clone. This chain links TRBV19 with TRBJ2-7, with a weak D call TRBD1 (5 bases). This CDR3 spans 13 amino acids. V gave up 4 bases and J gave up 8 bases, with 15 bases separating them. The germline V gene has CDR1 LNHDA and CDR2 SQIVND (reference sequence). The CDR3 region has the DNA TGTGCCAGTAGTACCTCGGACAAATCCAAGCAGTACTTC. Protein product: CASSTSDKSKQYF. Supplemented by reference TRBV19 and TRBJ2-7, the full variable domain reads DGGITQSPKYLFRKEGQNVTLSCEQNLNHDAMYWYRQDPGQGLRLIYYSQIVNDFQKGDIAEGYSVSREKKESFPLTVTSAQKNPTAFYLCASSTSDKSKQYFGPGTRLTVT.

This chain connects TRBV6-7 to TRBJ2-7; D is perhaps TRBD2 (6 bases). TRBV6-7 is classed as an ORF, of uncertain function. Trimming took off 2 bases at V and 2 bases at J, with 16 bases between the two ends. The CDR3 length is 16 residues. CDR3 bases: TGTGCCAGCAGTTACGACCATGGAGGGGTTCCCTACGAGCAGTACTTC. Its translation: CASSYDHGGVPYEQYF.

The chain employs TRBV30 and TRBJ2-7, with D possibly matching TRBD1 (6 bases). This CDR3 spans 13 amino acids. V was trimmed by 5 bases and J by 0 bases, leaving 11 bases between them. The germline V gene has CDR1 GTSNPN and CDR2 SVGIG (reference sequence). The CDR3 here is CAWEQGSSYEQYF. In DNA, the CDR3 is TGTGCCTGGGAACAGGGATCCTCCTACGAGCAGTACTTC.

V usage is TRBV5-1 and J usage is TRBJ2-1; 7 nucleotides line up with TRBD1. The CDR3 covers 16 residues. CDR1 SGHRS and CDR2 YFSETQ come from the germline V gene. Trimming removed 4 bases from V and 6 bases from J; junction bases left unmatched: 13. The CDR3 sequence: CASSLAGTVGRNEQFF. The CDR3 nucleotides are TGCGCCAGCAGCCTCGCCGGGACAGTCGGGCGCAATGAGCAGTTCTTC.